Given below is one T cell receptor beta chain in context. These data belong to a study of CD8 T cells in Susac syndrome. The overall study: Within the sequenced group of Susac syndrome patients, six showed active disease and 8 or 9 were in remission.

Deletions cut 2 bases from V and 5 bases from J, with 11 bases between. The CDR3 length is 14 residues. The germline CDR1 and CDR2 sequences are SGHTA and FQGTGA. TCR beta was sequenced from blood CD8+ and CD4+ T cells. RNA totalling roughly 0.45 to 1 ug underwent reverse transcription with random hexamers. Amplification of TCR beta CDR3 by immunoSEQ multiplex PCR spanned 54 Vbeta and 13 Jbeta. TCRdb re-called the immunoSEQ multiplex PCR reads through MiXCR, storing one row per CDR3 protein. The sample includes 150,000 to 160,000 distinct CDR3 sequences, 85% to 95% seen only once; the top ten take roughly 0.16%.

This TCR was recovered from a human donor with Susac syndrome. Source material: CD4+ T cells from PBMCs. V usage is TRBV7-3 and J usage is TRBJ2-3; D might be TRBD2 (5 bases). The CDR3 loop is CASSLLRAQDTQYF. Here the CDR3 DNA reads TGTGCCAGCAGCTTATTGAGGGCCCAAGATACGCAGTATTTT.